Presented here are 31 T cell receptor beta chains from one specimen sequenced in a study of blood T cell repertoires in COVID-19. Assay used: immunoSEQ multiplex PCR; TCRdb lists only in-frame clones, some missing. The sample contains roughly 410,000 clones, around 87% of which appear only once. Sequenced: peripheral blood. All receptors derive from a woman aged 55-70 years with COVID-19, enrolled during active disease.

The count of this clone is one. This rearrangement joins TRBV10-3 to TRBJ1-5, with 9 bases lining up with TRBD1. The CDR3 consists of 15 residues. Trimming took 3 bases from V and 4 from J; bases not matched to a gene: 4. CDR1 and CDR2 from the germline V gene are ENHRY and SYGVKD. The CDR3 protein is CAISESGQGNQPQHF. In DNA, the CDR3 is TGTGCCATCAGTGAATCAGGACAGGGGAATCAGCCCCAGCATTTT.

The chain combines TRBV27 with TRBJ2-1, with D hard to call. CDR3 length: 14 amino acids. Per the germline V gene, CDR1 is MNHEY and CDR2 is SMNVEV (reference sequence). The V end lost 7 bases, the J end lost 4 bases, and 14 bases lay between the germline ends. CDR3 nucleotide sequence: TGTGCCAGCACACCTTTGGGCAGTTACAATGAGCAGTTCTTC. Protein: CASTPLGSYNEQFF.

The chain couples TRBV7-2 to TRBJ2-5; TRBD2 agrees at 9 bases. The germline gives CDR1 SGHTA, CDR2 FQGNSA. Trimming removed 1 base from V and 4 bases from J; junction bases left unmatched: 7. This CDR3 has 16 residues. CDR3 sequence reads: CASSLDRGGAPETQYF. Here the CDR3 DNA reads TGTGCCAGCAGCTTAGATCGCGGGGGGGCACCAGAGACCCAGTACTTC.

The chain links TRBV3-1 (or the pseudogene TRBV3-2) to TRBJ2-3; D unclear. V was clipped by 4 bases and J by 6 bases, with 8 bases between them. Germline assignment: CDR1 LGHDT and CDR2 YNNKEL (reference sequence). CDR3 length: 12 amino acids. CDR3 nucleotides: TGTGCCAGCAGCCCCGGTCTGGATACGCAGTATTTT. Its translation: CASSPGLDTQYF.

This clone was observed once. This chain joins TRBV3-1 (or the pseudogene TRBV3-2) and TRBJ1-1, with D perhaps TRBD1 (5 bases). Per germline, CDR1 LGHDT and CDR2 YNNKEL (reference sequence). The ends were cut back, 2 bases at V and 0 bases at J, with 10 bases in the middle. CDR3 length: 15 amino acids. Here the CDR3 reads CASSQSGKMNTEAFF. DNA for the CDR3: TGTGCCAGCAGCCAATCAGGGAAGATGAACACTGAAGCTTTCTTT.

V usage is TRBV27 and J usage is TRBJ2-7; TRBD1 matches 10 bases. The CDR3 spans 15 residues. Germline loops: CDR1 MNHEY, CDR2 SMNVEV (reference sequence). With V trimmed by 4 bases and J by 1 base, 4 bases remained unmatched. The CDR3: CASSSPGQGSYEQYF. As DNA, the CDR3 is TGTGCCAGCAGTTCACCGGGACAGGGGTCCTACGAGCAGTACTTC.

V usage is TRBV15 and J usage is TRBJ2-1; TRBD2 might be the D (6 bases). Trimming left V 1 base short and J 5 bases short, with 12 bases between. The CDR3 covers 15 residues. Per the germline V gene, CDR1 is LNHNV and CDR2 is YYDKDF (reference sequence). CDR3 in amino acids: CATSRGGTANNEQFF. CDR3 in DNA: TGTGCCACCAGCAGAGGCGGGACGGCCAACAATGAGCAGTTCTTC.

The chain has TRBV7-3 and TRBJ1-3; D ambiguous. The CDR3 sequence is 15 residues long. CDR1 is SGHTA and CDR2 is FQGTGA in the germline V gene. Deletions cut 1 base from V and 0 bases from J, with 7 bases between. CDR3 loop: CASSLNPGSGNTIYF. The DNA for the CDR3 is TGTGCCAGCAGCTTAAACCCAGGCTCTGGAAACACCATATATTTT.

The chain joins TRBV2 to TRBJ1-2, with 8 positions matching TRBD1. The CDR3 is 14 residues long. After removal of 6 bases from V and 1 base from J, the junction contained 4 bases not matched to a gene. Germline assignment: CDR1 SNHLY and CDR2 FYNNEI. CDR3 coding DNA: TGTGCCAGCAGAGAGACAGGGGTTAACTATGGCTACACCTTC. Translation gives CASRETGVNYGYTF.

With regard to this clone: In the same sample, other DNA sequences code for this CDR3. This chain joins TRBV6-5 and TRBJ1-3; a possible D gene is TRBD1 (6 bases). Trimming took off 6 bases at V and 0 bases at J, with 12 bases between the two ends. The germline CDR1 and CDR2 sequences are MNHEY and SVGAGI. This CDR3 region has 15 residues. The CDR3 protein is CASRQGTASGNTIYF. DNA of the CDR3: TGTGCCAGCAGACAGGGAACGGCCTCTGGAAACACCATATATTTT.

The chain has TRBV18 and TRBJ2-7, with D possibly being TRBD2 (6 bases). Germline V gives CDR1 KGHSH, CDR2 LQKENI. The CDR3 runs to 14 residues. V lost 5 bases to trimming and J lost 4 bases, with 15 bases between them. As DNA, the CDR3 is TGTGCCAGCTCATCCGGGACTCGTAGTTACGAGCAGTACTTC. This translates into CASSSGTRSYEQYF.

The V gene is TRBV18, the J gene TRBJ1-1; weak D call: TRBD1 (5 bases). Germline lookup yields CDR1 KGHSH and CDR2 LQKENI. The V end was cut by 5 bases, the J end by 10 bases, with 20 bases between. The length of the CDR3 is 14 residues. CDR3 DNA: TGTGCCAGCTCAGAGGGGAGGACGCAACGAGGAGCTTTCTTT. Translation gives CASSEGRTQRGAFF.

This chain connects TRBV27 to TRBJ1-4, with 8 nucleotides matching TRBD1. CDR1 and CDR2 (germline): MNHEY, SMNVEV (reference sequence). The CDR3 extends over 12 amino acids. J gave up 8 bases and V 6 bases, and 2 bases lay outside the gene matches. In DNA form, the CDR3 reads TGTGCCAGCAGAGGGACAGGCGAAAAACTGTTTTTT. As protein: CASRGTGEKLFF.

V usage is TRBV5-1 and J usage is TRBJ1-3, with D maybe TRBD1 (5 bases). The CDR3 loop spans 16 amino acids. The germline CDR1 and CDR2 sequences are SGHRS and YFSETQ. Trimming left V 3 bases short and J 0 bases short, with 13 bases between. CDR3 region: CASSSTGGASGNTIYF. CDR3 DNA sequence: TGCGCCAGCAGCTCAACAGGAGGGGCCTCTGGAAACACCATATATTTT.

The rearrangement uses TRBV5-1 and TRBJ2-6, with TRBD2 matching 12 bases. The ends lost 5 bases at V and 2 bases at J; junction bases unmatched: 5. CDR1 and CDR2 from the germline V gene are SGHRS and YFSETQ. CDR3 length: 17 residues. CDR3 DNA sequence: TGCGCCAGCAGACCAAGGACTAGCGGGGCTGGGGCCAACGTCCTGACTTTC. It codes for CASRPRTSGAGANVLTF. Using reference TRBV5-1 and TRBJ2-6 for the parts outside the CDR3, the full variable domain is KAGVTQTPRYLIKTRGQQVTLSCSPISGHRSVSWYQQTPGQGLQFLFEYFSETQRNKGNFPGRFSGRQFSNSRSEMNVSTLELGDSALYLCASRPRTSGAGANVLTFGAGSRLTVL.

The V call is TRBV5-4, the J call TRBJ2-2, with D possibly being TRBD2 (6 bases). CDR1 SGHNT and CDR2 YYREEE come from the germline V gene (reference sequence). Trimming took 4 bases from V and 1 from J, leaving 14 bases between them. The CDR3 runs to 16 residues. The CDR3 sequence: CASSRGGAVNTGELFF. The CDR3 nucleotides read TGTGCCAGCAGCCGCGGCGGGGCGGTGAACACCGGGGAGCTGTTTTTT. The full variable domain, rest sourced from reference TRBV5-4 and TRBJ2-2, is ETGVTQSPTHLIKTRGQQVTLRCSSQSGHNTVSWYQQALGQGPQFIFQYYREEENGRGNFPPRFSGLQFPNYSSELNVNALELDDSALYLCASSRGGAVNTGELFFGEGSRLTVL.

This chain joins TRBV19 and TRBJ2-7, with 7 bases fitting TRBD1. V shed 0 bases, J shed 6 bases, and the junction held 5 bases outside the gene matches. The germline V gene has CDR1 LNHDA and CDR2 SQIVND (reference sequence). The CDR3 runs 14 residues. Written as DNA, the CDR3 is TGTGCCAGTAGTATAGATCACAGGGGCCTCGAGCAGTACTTC. Translating it yields CASSIDHRGLEQYF.

V usage is TRBV14 and J usage is TRBJ1-6; D might be TRBD1 (6 bases). Germline assignment: CDR1 SGHDN and CDR2 FVKESK. CDR3 length equals 13 residues. The V end was cut by 5 bases, the J end by 8 bases, with 10 bases between. This chain's CDR3 is CASSVQGYSPLHF. In DNA form, the CDR3 reads TGTGCCAGCAGCGTCCAGGGGTATTCACCCCTCCACTTT.

The rearrangement uses TRBV5-4 and TRBJ2-5; D is possibly TRBD1 (6 bases). With 3 bases removed from V and 4 bases from J, the gap between germline ends came to 16 bases. CDR1 SGHNT and CDR2 YYREEE come from the germline V gene (reference sequence). CDR3 length equals 15 residues. The CDR3 is CASSSPDSQGETQYF. CDR3 sequence (DNA): TGTGCCAGCAGCTCACCGGACAGCCAAGGAGAGACCCAGTACTTC.

A single count supports this clone. The rearrangement links TRBV4-2 to TRBJ1-2; perhaps TRBD1 as D (6 bases). Germline assignment: CDR1 LGHNA and CDR2 YNFKEQ. Trimming cost V 1 base and J 2 bases, with 11 bases left between them. The CDR3 consists of 15 residues. The CDR3 here is CASSQVEDSNYGYTF. The CDR3, as DNA: TGTGCCAGCAGCCAAGTAGAGGACAGCAACTATGGCTACACCTTC.

The rearrangement joins TRBV6-1 to TRBJ2-3, with D possibly matching TRBD1 (6 bases). There are 13 residues in the CDR3. CDR1 and CDR2 from the germline V gene are MNHNS and SASEGT. V lost 3 bases and J 3 bases, leaving 7 bases between the germline ends. The CDR3 bases are TGTGCCAGCAGTGACAGGGGAACAGATACGCAGTATTTT. Translation gives CASSDRGTDTQYF.

This clone was seen just once. The rearrangement joins TRBV29-1 to TRBJ2-3; the match to TRBD2 covers 15 bases. V lost 7 bases and J lost 3; bases outside the gene matches: 5. Germline V gene data show CDR1 as SQVTM and CDR2 as ANQGSEA. CDR3 size: 15 residues. Written as DNA, the CDR3 is TGCAGCGCCCGGACTAGCGGGGGGGCAACAGATACGCAGTATTTT. It codes for CSARTSGGATDTQYF.

CDR3 DNA sequence: TGTGCCAGCAGCTTCCCCCTAAGTCATGGCTACACCTTC. Its protein product is CASSFPLSHGYTF. The chain joins TRBV7-2 to TRBJ1-2, with D unresolved. Germline CDR1 and CDR2: SGHTA and FQGNSA. V was clipped by 3 bases and J by 6 bases, with 11 bases between them. The length of the CDR3 is 13 residues.

The chain uses TRBV6-4 and TRBJ2-3; 11 bases are shared with TRBD2. This CDR3 region has 16 residues. CDR1 MRHNA and CDR2 SNTAGT come from the germline V gene. V shed 2 bases, J shed 9 bases, and the junction held 10 bases outside the gene matches. DNA of the CDR3: TGTGCCAGCAGTGACGCCGGGACTAGCGGACCGGGGACGCAGTATTTT. Protein product: CASSDAGTSGPGTQYF.

This clone was counted a few times. J is TRBJ2-7 and V is TRBV11-1; 7 positions agree with TRBD2. V gave up 3 bases and J gave up 4 bases; unmatched junction bases: 9. The length of the CDR3 is 15 residues. CDR1 is SGHAT and CDR2 is FQDESV in the germline V gene (reference sequence). The CDR3 sequence is CASSFRDYPSYEQYF. Here the CDR3 DNA reads TGTGCCAGCAGCTTCCGGGACTACCCATCTTACGAGCAGTACTTC.

This clone was detected only a few times. V gene TRBV27 combines with J gene TRBJ2-4; 14 bases are a match to TRBD2. Per germline, CDR1 MNHEY and CDR2 SMNVEV (reference sequence). CDR3 length: 18 residues. V was clipped by 0 bases and J by 6 bases; unmatched bases: 7. DNA of the CDR3: TGTGCCAGCAGTTTATCCTTTCCCGGGACTAGCGGGGGAAACATTCAGTACTTC. It yields the protein CASSLSFPGTSGGNIQYF.

The chain couples TRBV25-1 to TRBJ1-1; D unresolved. The V and J ends lost 6 bases and 0 bases respectively, with 8 bases between them. Per the germline V gene, CDR1 is MGHDK and CDR2 is SYGVNS. The CDR3 spans 13 residues. DNA for the CDR3: TGTGCCAGCAGGAAAGAGGTGAACACTGAAGCTTTCTTT. As protein: CASRKEVNTEAFF.

The chain combines TRBV11-2 with TRBJ1-5; tentative D call: TRBD1 (5 bases). The CDR3 spans 15 residues. Trimming shortened V by 0 bases and J by 7 bases, and 13 bases separated the two germline ends. The germline gives CDR1 SGHAT, CDR2 FQNNGV. CDR3 nucleotide sequence: TGTGCCAGCAGCTTAGATTTTGGGGGGGAACAGCCCCAGCATTTT. This codes for CASSLDFGGEQPQHF.

This clone was recorded a few times. The rearrangement links TRBV18 to TRBJ2-7; a possible D gene is TRBD1 (5 bases). The CDR3 extends over 12 amino acids. V lost 6 bases and J 6 bases, leaving 12 bases between the germline ends. The germline V gene encodes CDR1 KGHSH and CDR2 LQKENI. The CDR3 nucleotides read TGTGCCAGCTCTCTCGACAGCTCCGAGCAGTACTTC. Its translation: CASSLDSSEQYF.

The CDR3 here is CATSRDAGVYEQYF. DNA of the CDR3: TGTGCCACCAGCAGAGATGCGGGGGTCTACGAGCAGTACTTC. The J gene is TRBJ2-7, the V gene TRBV15, with 7 bases that match TRBD2. Per the germline V gene, CDR1 is LNHNV and CDR2 is YYDKDF (reference sequence). The length of the CDR3 is 14 residues. Trimming cost V 0 bases and J 3 bases; bases outside gene matches: 2.

The chain combines TRBV7-3 with TRBJ2-3; the D gene is possibly TRBD2 (6 bases). CDR1 and CDR2 from the germline V gene are SGHTA and FQGTGA. The V and J ends lost 2 bases and 2 bases respectively, with 14 bases between them. The CDR3 consists of 16 residues. CDR3 sequence reads: CASSLGLTRYTDTQYF. The CDR3 bases are TGTGCCAGCAGCTTAGGATTGACTAGATACACAGATACGCAGTATTTT.